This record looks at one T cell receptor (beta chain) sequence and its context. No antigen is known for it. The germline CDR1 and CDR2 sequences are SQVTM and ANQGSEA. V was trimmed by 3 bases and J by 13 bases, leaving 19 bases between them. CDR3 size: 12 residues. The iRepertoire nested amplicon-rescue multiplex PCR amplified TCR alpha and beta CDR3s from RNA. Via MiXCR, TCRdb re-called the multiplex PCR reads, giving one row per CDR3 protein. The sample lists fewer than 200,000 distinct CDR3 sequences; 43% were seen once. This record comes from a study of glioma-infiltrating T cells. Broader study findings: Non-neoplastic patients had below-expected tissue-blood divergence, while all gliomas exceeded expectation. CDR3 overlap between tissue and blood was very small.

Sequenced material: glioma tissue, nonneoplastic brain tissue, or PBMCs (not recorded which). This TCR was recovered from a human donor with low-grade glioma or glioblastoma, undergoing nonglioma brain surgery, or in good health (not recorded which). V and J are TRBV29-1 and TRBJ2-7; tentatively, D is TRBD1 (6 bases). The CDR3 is CSVDLPGAEIYF. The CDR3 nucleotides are TGCAGCGTTGATCTTCCAGGGGCAGAGATTTACTTC.